The rows below give T cell receptor beta chains drawn from one sample of a study of T cells in Graves' hyperthyroidism and ophthalmopathy. TCRdb independently ran MiXCR on the multiplex PCR reads; one entry per CDR3 protein. The data contain some 500,000 distinct CDR3 sequences, roughly 16% of them singletons. The sequenced material came from blood. The receptors derive from a woman aged 30 to 39 with Graves' ophthalmopathy. Both conserved end residues are part of each CDR3. D genes are given only for firm matches. Part of the rows lack a size; the others show once, few, many or a class for expanded clones.

>many|TRBJ1-1|.|TRBV6-2/TRBV6-3
CASSYMGRQAFF
TGTGCCAGCAGCTACATGGGGCGGCAAGCTTTCTTT
>.|TRBJ1-1|.|TRBV3-1
CASSLRGFGNTEAFF
TGTGCCAGCAGCCTGAGGGGCTTTGGGAACACTGAAGCTTTCTTT
>many|TRBJ2-7|TRBD1|TRBV28
CASRPGGPYEQYF
TGTGCCAGCAGACCAGGGGGACCCTACGAGCAGTACTTC
>many|TRBJ2-7|.|TRBV4-3
CASSQEGGQNYEQYF
TGCGCCAGCAGCCAAGAGGGAGGACAGAACTACGAGCAGTACTTC
>many|TRBJ2-5|.|TRBV7-6
CASSSVRTAQETQYF
TGTGCCAGCAGCTCCGTCCGGACGGCCCAAGAGACCCAGTACTTC
>.|TRBJ2-3|TRBD2|TRBV12-3/TRBV12-4
CASSFAGGRYTQYF
TGTGCCAGCAGTTTCGCGGGAGGGCGATATACGCAGTATTTT
>.|TRBJ2-1|TRBD2|TRBV5-1
CASSSPGLASSSYNEQFF
TGCGCCAGCAGCTCCCCGGGACTAGCCTCTAGCTCCTACAATGAGCAGTTCTTC
>few|TRBJ1-2|.|TRBV4-2
CASSQELTGSGYTF
TGTGCCAGCAGCCAAGAGCTAACAGGGAGTGGCTACACCTTC
>few|TRBJ1-4|.|TRBV12-3/TRBV12-4
CASSRGFGESDEKLFF
TGTGCCAGCAGCCGAGGATTCGGGGAGAGCGATGAAAAACTGTTTTTT
>many|TRBJ1-1|TRBD1|TRBV20-1
CSARAGQVDTEAFF
TGCAGTGCTAGAGCGGGACAGGTCGACACTGAAGCTTTCTTT
>once|TRBJ2-3|TRBD2|TRBV6-2/TRBV6-3
CASSYSILAGDADTQYF
TGTGCCAGCAGTTACTCGATTCTAGCGGGAGATGCAGATACGCAGTATTTT
>many|TRBJ2-2|TRBD2|TRBV2
CASPLAGGSTGELFF
TGTGCCAGTCCTCTAGCGGGAGGTAGCACCGGGGAGCTGTTTTTT